This T cell receptor beta chain was found in a study of PD-1 and CTLA-4 blockade in melanoma. Assay: immunoSEQ multiplex PCR; the TCRdb copy retains only in-frame clones and omits some. This table has around 31,000 clones, around 90% appearing once. The sample consisted of CD8+ T cells from peripheral blood, taken from a patient given anti-PD-1 treatment. The TCR sequence derives from a human donor with melanoma.

CDR3: CASISATSGKLSYNEQFF. CDR3 sequence (DNA): TGTGCCAGCATCTCAGCGACTAGCGGAAAACTCTCCTACAATGAGCAGTTCTTC. The V and J genes are TRBV27 and TRBJ2-1, with 9 positions matching TRBD2. CDR1 MNHEY and CDR2 SMNVEV come from the germline V gene (reference sequence). V shed 7 bases, J shed 0 bases, and the junction held 13 bases outside the gene matches. This CDR3 comprises 18 residues.